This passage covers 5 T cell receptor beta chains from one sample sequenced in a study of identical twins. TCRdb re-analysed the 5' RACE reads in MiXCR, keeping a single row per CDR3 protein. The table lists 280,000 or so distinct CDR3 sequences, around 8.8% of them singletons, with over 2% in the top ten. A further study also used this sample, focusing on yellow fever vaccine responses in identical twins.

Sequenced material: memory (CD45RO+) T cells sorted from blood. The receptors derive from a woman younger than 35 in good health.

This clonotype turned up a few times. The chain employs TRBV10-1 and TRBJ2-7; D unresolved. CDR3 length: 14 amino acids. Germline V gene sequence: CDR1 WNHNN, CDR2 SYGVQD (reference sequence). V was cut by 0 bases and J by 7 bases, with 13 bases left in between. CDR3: CASSESFGAGEQYF. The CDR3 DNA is TGCGCCAGCAGTGAGTCTTTCGGAGCTGGGGAGCAGTACTTC.

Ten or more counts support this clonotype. The CDR3 protein is CASSTGYTDTQYF. In nucleotides, the CDR3 is TGCGCCAGCAGCACGGGATACACAGATACGCAGTATTTT. V gene TRBV5-1 combines with J gene TRBJ2-3; tentatively, D is TRBD2 (5 bases). Germline lookup yields CDR1 SGHRS and CDR2 YFSETQ. Trimming took off 4 bases at V and 2 bases at J, with 8 bases between the two ends. The CDR3 loop spans 13 amino acids.

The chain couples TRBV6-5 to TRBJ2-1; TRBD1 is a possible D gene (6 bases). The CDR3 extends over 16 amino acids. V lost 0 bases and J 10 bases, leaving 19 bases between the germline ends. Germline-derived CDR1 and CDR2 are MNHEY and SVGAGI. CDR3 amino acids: CASSYSSGTRKSEQFF. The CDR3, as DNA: TGTGCCAGCAGTTACTCGAGTGGGACAAGGAAGTCGGAGCAGTTCTTC.

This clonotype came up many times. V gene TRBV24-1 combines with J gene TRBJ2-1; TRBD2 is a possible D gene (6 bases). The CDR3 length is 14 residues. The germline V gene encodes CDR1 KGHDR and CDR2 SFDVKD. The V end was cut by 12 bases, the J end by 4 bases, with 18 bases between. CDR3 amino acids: CAAGHSSVYNEQFF. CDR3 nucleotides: TGTGCCGCGGGTCATTCTAGCGTATACAATGAGCAGTTCTTC.

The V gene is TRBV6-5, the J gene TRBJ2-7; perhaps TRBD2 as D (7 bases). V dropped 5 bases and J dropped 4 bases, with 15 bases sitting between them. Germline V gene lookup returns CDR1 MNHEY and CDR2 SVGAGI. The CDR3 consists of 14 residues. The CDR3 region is CASSNQRGGYEQYF. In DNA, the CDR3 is TGTGCCAGCAGTAACCAAAGGGGGGGGTACGAGCAGTACTTC.